This T cell receptor (beta chain) was sequenced during a study of regulatory T cells in long-lasting Graves disease. Arm-PCR of CDR3 regions and iRepertoire HTBI primers were used to build TCR beta libraries. TCRdb processed the multiplex PCR reads anew with MiXCR; each CDR3 protein has one entry. The sample contains about half a million distinct CDR3 sequences, roughly 22% of which appear only once. Time point meaning: persistent/refractory GD, antithyroid drugs over 5 years with positive TRAb. Scientists built the TCR library using RNA that was extracted from PBMCs. V was cut by 0 bases and J by 2 bases, with 5 bases left in between. Germline lookup yields CDR1 MRHNA and CDR2 SNTAGT. The CDR3 length is 13 residues. This clonotype was detected many times.

Specimen: peripheral blood mononuclear cells (PBMCs), collected when the disease was refractory, from a patient treated with antithyroid drugs. V is TRBV6-4 and J is TRBJ2-7; no clear D. This clonotype originated in a female donor with Graves disease. The CDR3: CASSDSKPYEQYF. The DNA of the CDR3 is TGTGCCAGCAGTGACTCGAAACCCTACGAGCAGTACTTC.